Below, one T cell receptor beta chain is given with its context. Its antigen is unidentified. The data belong to a study of T cell repertoires in cytomegalovirus infection. TCRdb reprocessed the reads via MiXCR and lists one record per CDR3 protein. The sample holds around 500,000 distinct CDR3 sequences, about two fifths seen once. The CDR3 is 15 amino acids. Trimming at V came to 5 bases and at J to 8 bases, leaving 5 bases not matched to a gene. The germline V gene has CDR1 SGHVS and CDR2 FNYEAQ. The rearrangement links TRBV7-6 to TRBJ2-1; 14 nucleotides match TRBD2. The origin of this receptor is a human donor in good health (CMV status not recorded). Some clones in this sample may be carry-over from other donors' samples. The specimen was cultured PBMCs, collected from culture after CMV antigen stimulation. CDR3 sequence (DNA): TGTGCCAGCAGCCCGGGGACTAGCGGGGGAGATGAGCAGTTCTTC. Its protein product is CASSPGTSGGDEQFF.